The 25 T cell receptor beta chains below all came from one sample that was sequenced in a study of chemoradiotherapy in HPV16-positive cancers. The protocol was immunoSEQ multiplex PCR, while the TCRdb copy is restricted to in-frame clones and leaves out a portion. The table records 53,000 or so clones, roughly nine tenths of them present only once. The source was blood, collected from a patient who underwent chemoradiotherapy. The receptors here all came from a human donor with HPV-associated anogenital cancer.

On this clone itself: Sequence at one end of the junction differs from germline and may be a read error. J is TRBJ2-7 and V is TRBV5-6, with a weak D call TRBD1 (6 bases). The length of the CDR3 is 12 residues. The germline V gene encodes CDR1 SGHDT and CDR2 YYEEEE. CDR3 region: CASSLDRRKHYF. Here the CDR3 DNA reads TGTGCCAGCAGCCTCGACAGGAGGAAGCACTACTTC.

In its sample, this clone was seen once. V and J are TRBV9 and TRBJ1-2, with 7 bases fitting TRBD1. This CDR3 is 14 amino acids long. Germline V gene data show CDR1 as SGDLS and CDR2 as YYNGEE. The V gene end was trimmed by 10 bases and the J gene end by 2 bases; junction bases not matched to a gene: 11. The CDR3 DNA is TGTGCCTCACAGGGGCAGGCTCTAAACTATGGCTACACCTTC. Amino acids: CASQGQALNYGYTF.

The rearrangement uses TRBV5-6 and TRBJ2-5; 8 bases are shared with TRBD1. This CDR3 has 16 amino acids. V trimming: 4 bases; J trimming: 2 bases; junction bases outside the gene matches: 10. CDR1 is SGHDT, CDR2 YYEEEE, per germline. The CDR3 loop is CASSIPGQALQETQYF. CDR3 bases: TGTGCCAGCAGCATACCGGGACAGGCCCTTCAAGAGACCCAGTACTTC.

This clone was counted a single time. The rearrangement uses TRBV11-2 and TRBJ1-3; a possible D gene is TRBD1 (5 bases). This CDR3 has 15 amino acids. Trimming shortened V by 1 base and J by 5 bases, and 12 bases separated the two germline ends. CDR1 SGHAT and CDR2 FQNNGV come from the germline V gene. The CDR3 reads CASSLGGGLRNTIYF. The DNA of the CDR3 is TGTGCCAGCAGCTTAGGCGGGGGACTTAGAAACACCATATATTTT.

This clone has a handful of counts. V is TRBV9 and J is TRBJ1-1, with D unclear. CDR3 length: 13 residues. Germline V CDR1 and CDR2: SGDLS, YYNGEE. Trimming removed 6 bases at V and 0 bases at J, with 9 bases between. CDR3 nucleotides: TGTGCCAGCACCGGAAGTATGAACACTGAAGCTTTCTTT. As protein: CASTGSMNTEAFF.

The chain is built from TRBV18 and TRBJ1-1, with 7 bases matching TRBD1. V shed 5 bases and J 3 bases; nucleotides not matched to a gene: 6. The CDR3 runs 14 residues. Germline CDR1 and CDR2: KGHSH and LQKENI. Written as DNA, the CDR3 is TGTGCCAGCTCAGGCACAGGGGTCTACACTGAAGCTTTCTTT. Encoded protein: CASSGTGVYTEAFF.

The chain joins TRBV4-3 to TRBJ2-3; a possible D gene is TRBD2 (6 bases). The CDR3 has 14 amino acids. Per germline, CDR1 LGHNA and CDR2 YSLEER. V was pared by 1 base and J by 5 bases, with 10 bases between. In nucleotides, the CDR3 is TGCGCCAGCAGCCAAGCGGGAGAGGTAGATACGCAGTATTTT. Its translation: CASSQAGEVDTQYF.

This rearrangement joins TRBV7-2 to TRBJ2-7; the match to TRBD2 covers 11 bases. The CDR3 is 15 amino acids. V lost 5 bases and J lost 5; bases outside the gene matches: 8. CDR1 and CDR2 from the germline V gene are SGHTA and FQGNSA. In DNA, the CDR3 is TGTGCCAGCAGCCTCACTAGCGGGAGTGTCCACGAGCAGTACTTC. It translates to CASSLTSGSVHEQYF.

This sequence joins TRBV7-9 and TRBJ1-2; D unresolved. This CDR3 is 14 amino acids long. The V gene's germline CDR1 is SEHNR and CDR2 FQNEAQ (reference sequence). The V end lost 4 bases, the J end lost 3 bases, and 12 bases lay between the germline ends. The CDR3 sequence is CASSSSGVDYGYTF. CDR3 coding DNA: TGTGCCAGCAGCTCTTCTGGGGTCGACTATGGCTACACCTTC.

The chain is built from TRBV5-4 and TRBJ1-3; the D gene is possibly TRBD1 (6 bases). This CDR3 region has 16 residues. The germline V and J ends were trimmed by 0 bases and 7 bases, with 17 bases remaining between them. CDR1 is SGHNT, CDR2 YYREEE, per germline (reference sequence). CDR3 bases: TGTGCCAGCAGCTTGGCTCGGGGGGCGCCCGGGAACACCATATATTTT. As protein: CASSLARGAPGNTIYF. The full variable domain, its missing parts supplied by reference TRBV5-4 and TRBJ1-3, is ETGVTQSPTHLIKTRGQQVTLRCSSQSGHNTVSWYQQALGQGPQFIFQYYREEENGRGNFPPRFSGLQFPNYSSELNVNALELDDSALYLCASSLARGAPGNTIYFGEGSWLTVV.

The rearrangement uses TRBV4-2 and TRBJ1-5; a possible D gene is TRBD1 (6 bases). The V gene's germline CDR1 is LGHNA and CDR2 YNFKEQ. Deletions cut 0 bases from V and 7 bases from J, with 13 bases between. CDR3 size: 15 residues. CDR3 region: CASSQDERGGQPQHF. CDR3 nucleotide sequence: TGTGCCAGCAGCCAAGATGAGAGGGGGGGACAGCCCCAGCATTTT.

V and J are TRBV6-5 and TRBJ1-6; D remains ambiguous. The V gene lost 2 bases and the J gene lost 7 bases, with 12 bases spanning the gap. Germline CDR1 MNHEY, CDR2 SVGAGI. CDR3 length equals 15 residues. CDR3 protein: CASSYQEGRNSPLHF. CDR3 bases: TGTGCCAGCAGTTACCAGGAAGGGCGGAATTCACCCCTCCACTTT.

This clone was counted a single time. The V and J genes are TRBV12-5 and TRBJ1-6; the D gene is possibly TRBD1 (5 bases). The CDR3 runs 16 residues. Between the trimmed V and J ends, which lost 5 bases and 8 bases, there was a span of 19 bases. Germline-derived CDR1 and CDR2 are LGHNT and FRNRAP. This CDR3 is CASGGAQAGLDSPLHF. The CDR3 DNA follows: TGTGCTAGTGGTGGTGCACAGGCTGGGTTGGATTCACCCCTCCACTTT.

CDR3 sequence (DNA): TGTGCCATCAGTGACCTGTCGAGGGCGGGAAAAGATACGCAGTATTTT. This codes for CAISDLSRAGKDTQYF. The chain joins TRBV10-3 to TRBJ2-3; tentative D call: TRBD2 (6 bases). The germline CDR1 and CDR2 sequences are ENHRY and SYGVKD. Trimming pared 3 bases from V and 5 bases from J, leaving 18 bases between. This CDR3 has 16 residues.

The V call is TRBV19, the J call TRBJ2-1; D gene uncertain. CDR3 length: 11 amino acids. Trimming cost V 6 bases and J 9 bases, with 9 bases left between them. Germline assignment: CDR1 LNHDA and CDR2 SQIVND (reference sequence). The CDR3 nucleotides read TGTGCCAGTAGCTACGTGACTGAGCAGTTCTTC. As protein: CASSYVTEQFF.

The V gene is TRBV10-3, the J gene TRBJ2-7; tentative D call: TRBD1 (6 bases). The CDR3 spans 14 residues. CDR1 and CDR2 from the germline V gene are ENHRY and SYGVKD. V was clipped by 0 bases and J by 3 bases, with 9 bases between them. The CDR3 here is CAISESGHSYEQYF. The CDR3 DNA follows: TGTGCCATCAGTGAGTCGGGACACAGCTACGAGCAGTACTTC.

This clone was recorded only once. J is TRBJ2-6 and V is TRBV7-2; 7 bases map to TRBD2. V gave up 6 bases and J gave up 2 bases; unmatched junction bases: 7. The CDR3 is made up of 16 amino acids. Germline loops: CDR1 SGHTA, CDR2 FQGNSA. CDR3 coding DNA: TGTGCCAGCAGTTCCCTGGGGGGGGCTGGGGCCAACGTCCTGACTTTC. Protein: CASSSLGGAGANVLTF.

The genes are TRBV30 and TRBJ2-6; 8 bases map to TRBD2. CDR3 length: 13 residues. Germline CDR1 is GTSNPN and CDR2 is SVGIG (reference sequence). The CDR3 DNA sequence: TGTGCTGCGGGGGGCTTCTCGGCCAACGTCCTGACTTTC. Translation gives CAAGGFSANVLTF.

The V gene is TRBV9, the J gene TRBJ2-7, with 8 bases that match TRBD2. Germline V gene data show CDR1 as SGDLS and CDR2 as YYNGEE. CDR3 length: 12 amino acids. V trimming: 3 bases; J trimming: 5 bases; junction bases outside the gene matches: 1. In nucleotides, the CDR3 is TGTGCCAGCAGCGACGGGGGGGACGAGCAGTACTTC. Protein product: CASSDGGDEQYF.

This clone has just a few counts. This chain uses TRBV6-5 with TRBJ1-1; 9 bases agree with TRBD1. The CDR3 is made up of 15 amino acids. Germline lookup yields CDR1 MNHEY and CDR2 SVGAGI. The J segment lost 3 bases and the V segment lost 5 bases, leaving 7 bases of the junction unmatched. CDR3 protein: CASSTRDRAYTEAFF. As DNA, the CDR3 is TGTGCCAGCAGTACCCGGGACAGGGCTTACACTGAAGCTTTCTTT.

This chain connects TRBV2 to TRBJ2-1; 13 positions agree with TRBD2. Per the germline V gene, CDR1 is SNHLY and CDR2 is FYNNEI. CDR3 length: 16 residues. V lost 5 bases, J lost 7 bases, and 8 bases stayed unmatched. The CDR3 bases are TGTGCCAGCAGTAAAGGACTAGCGGGAGTGGGGAATGAGCAGTTCTTC. This codes for CASSKGLAGVGNEQFF.

The CDR3, as DNA: TGTGCCAGCAGCCTCAGGGGCACTGAAGCTTTCTTT. It specifies CASSLRGTEAFF. This chain joins TRBV5-6 and TRBJ1-1, with a possible D match to TRBD1 (6 bases). Germline V gene sequence: CDR1 SGHDT, CDR2 YYEEEE. V was clipped by 4 bases and J by 4 bases, with 8 bases between them. The CDR3 has 12 residues.

The V call is TRBV30, the J call TRBJ1-2; unclear D gene. Germline loops: CDR1 GTSNPN, CDR2 SVGIG (reference sequence). V gave up 0 bases and J gave up 3 bases, with 14 bases separating them. This CDR3 is 15 amino acids long. The CDR3 loop reads CAWSVTAFLYYGYTF. The CDR3 DNA reads as TGTGCCTGGAGTGTAACCGCTTTCCTCTACTATGGCTACACCTTC. Together with reference TRBV30 and TRBJ1-2, the CDR3 gives the full variable domain: SQTIHQWPATLVQPVGSPLSLECTVEGTSNPNLYWYRQAAGRGLQLLFYSVGIGQISSEVPQNLSASRPQDRQFILSSKKLLLSDSGFYLCAWSVTAFLYYGYTFGSGTRLTVV.

The genes are TRBV7-9 and TRBJ2-3; D ambiguous. This CDR3 is 14 amino acids long. V was trimmed by 2 bases and J by 0 bases, leaving 6 bases between them. CDR1 is SEHNR, CDR2 FQNEAQ, per germline (reference sequence). The CDR3 sequence is CASSLTVSTDTQYF. In DNA form, the CDR3 reads TGTGCCAGCAGCTTAACGGTCAGCACAGATACGCAGTATTTT.

This clone appeared once. V and J are TRBV5-1 and TRBJ1-4, with D unresolved. Trimming took off 2 bases at V and 5 bases at J, with 7 bases between the two ends. This CDR3 is built from 13 residues. Looked up from germline, CDR1 is SGHRS and CDR2 is YFSETQ. CDR3 region: CASSFNGNEKLFF. CDR3 DNA: TGCGCCAGCAGCTTTAACGGAAATGAAAAACTGTTTTTT.